Listed below are T cell receptor beta chains from one sample, sequenced in a study of vaccination effects on CD4 cells after COVID-19. Their recognized antigens are unknown. Produced via immunoSEQ multiplex PCR; TCRdb's table is partial and in-frame only. The data hold about 73,000 clones, with 78% observed a single time. The sequencing here drew on CD4+ T cells from PBMCs cultured with SARS-CoV-2 spike peptides, taken before COVID-19 vaccination. The receptor source for this set is a human donor who received a COVID-19 vaccine. Both conserved end residues are part of each CDR3. Fields, in order: clone size, J gene, D gene, V gene, CDR3 protein, CDR3 DNA. A D gene is named only where the DNA matches it firmly. The listing skips clone size in some rows; elsewhere it reads once, few, many or a size class.

size: NA
J: TRBJ2-2
D: NA
V: TRBV24-1
CDR3: CATKDRGNTGELFF
DNA: TGTGCCACCAAAGACCGGGGAAACACCGGGGAGCTGTTTTTT

size: NA
J: TRBJ2-5
D: NA
V: TRBV18
CDR3: CASSPSSETQYF
DNA: TGTGCCAGCTCACCATCGTCAGAGACCCAGTACTTC

size: NA
J: TRBJ1-1
D: TRBD1
V: TRBV5-1
CDR3: CASSPGQPNTEAFF
DNA: TGCGCCAGCAGCCCGGGACAGCCGAACACTGAAGCTTTCTTT

size: NA
J: TRBJ2-3
D: NA
V: TRBV6-5
CDR3: CATPGVGDTQYF
DNA: TGTGCCACCCCTGGGGTGGGAGATACGCAGTATTTT

size: NA
J: TRBJ2-3
D: NA
V: TRBV5-5
CDR3: CASSFLNWPNTDTQYF
DNA: TGTGCCAGCAGCTTTTTGAACTGGCCAAACACAGATACGCAGTATTTT

size: NA
J: TRBJ2-5
D: NA
V: TRBV12-5
CDR3: CASGIPAQETQYF
DNA: TGTGCTAGTGGGATACCTGCGCAAGAGACCCAGTACTTC

size: NA
J: TRBJ2-3
D: NA
V: TRBV6-2/TRBV6-3
CDR3: CASSYAGSTDTQYF
DNA: TGTGCCAGCAGTTACGCGGGGTCCACAGATACGCAGTATTTT

size: NA
J: TRBJ2-1
D: NA
V: TRBV7-2
CDR3: CASSVGQKGNEQFF
DNA: TGTGCCAGCAGCGTCGGACAGAAGGGCAATGAGCAGTTCTTC

size: NA
J: TRBJ2-5
D: TRBD2
V: TRBV28
CDR3: CASSLMGGGRETQYF
DNA: TGTGCCAGCAGTCTGATGGGGGGGGGTAGGGAGACCCAGTACTTC

size: NA
J: TRBJ2-1
D: NA
V: TRBV7-5
CDR3: CARSCTRRGGPYNEQFF
DNA: TGTGCCAGAAGCTGTACCCGGAGGGGGGGCCCTTACAATGAGCAGTTCTTC

size: few
J: TRBJ1-1
D: NA
V: TRBV19
CDR3: CASSTYRTGTLNTEAFF
DNA: TGTGCCAGTAGTACCTACAGGACGGGGACGCTGAACACTGAAGCTTTCTTT

size: NA
J: TRBJ1-2
D: NA
V: TRBV14
CDR3: CASSPRGSRYTF
DNA: TGTGCCAGCAGCCCCCGGGGATCCCGCTACACCTTC

size: once
J: TRBJ1-2
D: NA
V: TRBV6-5
CDR3: CASVGPSVGYGYTF
DNA: TGTGCCAGCGTCGGACCATCGGTGGGCTATGGCTACACCTTC

size: NA
J: TRBJ1-4
D: TRBD1
V: TRBV7-7
CDR3: CASSLAARQGTQEKLFF
DNA: TGTGCCAGCAGCTTAGCGGCACGACAGGGGACTCAAGAAAAACTGTTTTTT

size: NA
J: TRBJ2-1
D: NA
V: TRBV2
CDR3: CASSGLGGPLHNEQFF
DNA: TGTGCCAGCAGTGGCCTCGGGGGGCCTTTGCACAATGAGCAGTTCTTC

size: NA
J: TRBJ2-3
D: TRBD2
V: TRBV5-1
CDR3: CASSLFSSSGGADTQYF
DNA: TGCGCCAGCAGCTTGTTTTCGTCTAGCGGGGGGGCAGATACGCAGTATTTT

size: few
J: TRBJ2-1
D: NA
V: TRBV24-1
CDR3: CATSDWTGRGINEQFF
DNA: TGTGCCACCAGTGATTGGACTGGAAGGGGGATCAATGAGCAGTTCTTC

size: few
J: TRBJ1-6
D: NA
V: TRBV5-1
CDR3: CASSLDGSGALHF
DNA: TGCGCCAGCAGCTTGGACGGCTCAGGGGCCCTCCACTTT

size: NA
J: TRBJ1-4
D: NA
V: TRBV18
CDR3: CASSSGHLNEKLFF
DNA: TGTGCCAGCTCAAGCGGACACCTTAATGAAAAACTGTTTTTT

size: few
J: TRBJ1-2
D: NA
V: TRBV27
CDR3: CASSLKQGFVGYTF
DNA: TGTGCCAGCAGCCTAAAACAGGGTTTCGTGGGCTACACCTTC

size: NA
J: TRBJ2-1
D: NA
V: TRBV5-1
CDR3: CASSLVGSDHEQFF
DNA: TGCGCCAGCAGCTTGGTAGGGTCCGACCATGAGCAGTTCTTC

size: NA
J: TRBJ1-1
D: TRBD1
V: TRBV27
CDR3: CASSPWTGTYGLMRAFF
DNA: TGTGCCAGCAGTCCTTGGACAGGGACTTATGGGCTTATGAGAGCTTTCTTT

size: once
J: TRBJ1-6
D: NA
V: TRBV27
CDR3: CASSWTYNSPLHF
DNA: TGTGCCAGCAGTTGGACCTATAATTCACCCCTCCACTTT

size: once
J: TRBJ2-1
D: NA
V: TRBV4-1
CDR3: CASSPLTANNEQFF
DNA: TGCGCCAGCAGCCCACTGACTGCAAACAATGAGCAGTTCTTC

size: NA
J: TRBJ2-6
D: NA
V: TRBV7-8
CDR3: CASSPGEGSRANVLTF
DNA: TGTGCCAGCAGCCCGGGGGAAGGCTCGAGGGCCAACGTCCTGACTTTC

size: NA
J: TRBJ2-3
D: TRBD1
V: TRBV2
CDR3: CASSRDRGTDTQYF
DNA: TGTGCCAGCAGCCGGGACAGGGGCACAGATACGCAGTATTTT

size: NA
J: TRBJ1-1
D: NA
V: TRBV27
CDR3: CASSPDRYNTEAFF
DNA: TGTGCCAGCAGTCCAGACAGATATAACACTGAAGCTTTCTTT

size: once
J: TRBJ2-1
D: TRBD1
V: TRBV7-8
CDR3: CASSLGTGGPGNEQFF
DNA: TGTGCCAGCAGCTTAGGGACAGGGGGACCGGGGAATGAGCAGTTCTTC

size: NA
J: TRBJ2-3
D: TRBD1
V: TRBV6-5
CDR3: CASSWTGITDTQYF
DNA: TGTGCCAGCAGTTGGACAGGAATCACAGATACGCAGTATTTT

size: NA
J: TRBJ2-5
D: TRBD2
V: TRBV5-1
CDR3: CASSLGQRGGGETQYF
DNA: TGCGCCAGCAGCTTGGGGCAGCGGGGGGGCGGAGAGACCCAGTACTTC

size: few
J: TRBJ2-1
D: NA
V: TRBV10-1
CDR3: CASSESGVTYNEQFF
DNA: TGCGCCAGCAGTGAGTCGGGGGTCACCTACAATGAGCAGTTCTTC

size: NA
J: TRBJ2-1
D: TRBD2
V: TRBV4-3
CDR3: CASSHLSGGVNEQFF
DNA: TGCGCCAGCAGCCACCTTAGCGGGGGGGTAAATGAGCAGTTCTTC

size: NA
J: TRBJ1-1
D: NA
V: TRBV18
CDR3: CASSFKPQDIEAFF
DNA: TGTGCCAGCTCATTTAAGCCCCAAGACATCGAAGCTTTCTTT

size: NA
J: TRBJ2-5
D: NA
V: TRBV5-1
CDR3: CASSLDRETQYF
DNA: TGCGCCAGCAGCTTGGACAGAGAGACCCAGTACTTC

size: NA
J: TRBJ1-5
D: NA
V: TRBV2
CDR3: CASSENFGSATGQPQHF
DNA: TGTGCCAGCAGTGAAAACTTCGGGTCGGCCACGGGACAGCCCCAGCATTTT

size: NA
J: TRBJ2-3
D: NA
V: TRBV3-1/TRBV3-2
CDR3: CASSHSSGGARQYF
DNA: TGTGCCAGCAGCCATTCCTCGGGCGGGGCGCGACAGTATTTT

size: once
J: TRBJ1-1
D: NA
V: TRBV19
CDR3: CASSIAFAVMNTEAFF
DNA: TGTGCCAGTAGTATAGCTTTTGCGGTCATGAACACTGAAGCTTTCTTT

size: few
J: TRBJ1-5
D: TRBD1
V: TRBV19
CDR3: CASSIRGQSLNQPQHF
DNA: TGTGCCAGTAGTATACGGGGACAGTCTTTAAATCAGCCCCAGCATTTT

size: NA
J: TRBJ1-2
D: TRBD1
V: TRBV6-5
CDR3: CASSIATGTLGYTF
DNA: TGTGCCAGCAGCATCGCGACAGGGACGCTGGGCTACACCTTC

size: NA
J: TRBJ1-1
D: TRBD1
V: TRBV6-5
CDR3: CASSYSRTGFFTEAFF
DNA: TGTGCCAGCAGTTACTCGAGGACAGGGTTTTTCACTGAAGCTTTCTTT

size: NA
J: TRBJ1-1
D: NA
V: TRBV2
CDR3: CASSEGAGRVDTEAFF
DNA: TGTGCCAGCAGTGAAGGGGCGGGCAGGGTGGACACTGAAGCTTTCTTT

size: NA
J: TRBJ2-1
D: TRBD2
V: TRBV5-1
CDR3: CASSLSVLAGNNEQFF
DNA: TGCGCCAGCAGCTTGTCGGTCCTAGCGGGGAACAATGAGCAGTTCTTC

size: NA
J: TRBJ2-3
D: TRBD1
V: TRBV5-8
CDR3: CASSPGTGGIGLDTQYF
DNA: TGTGCCAGCAGCCCGGGGACAGGGGGCATTGGGCTTGATACGCAGTATTTT

size: NA
J: TRBJ2-2
D: TRBD2
V: TRBV4-3
CDR3: CASSQERLAGGATGELFF
DNA: TGCGCCAGCAGCCAAGAGAGACTAGCGGGGGGCGCCACCGGGGAGCTGTTTTTT

size: NA
J: TRBJ2-3
D: NA
V: TRBV24-1
CDR3: CATSDLAPTDTQYF
DNA: TGTGCCACCAGTGATTTGGCACCAACAGATACGCAGTATTTT

size: NA
J: TRBJ2-5
D: NA
V: TRBV18
CDR3: CASSPLKGQQETQYF
DNA: TGTGCCAGCTCACCACTCAAGGGACAACAAGAGACCCAGTACTTC

size: once
J: TRBJ1-2
D: TRBD1
V: TRBV24-1
CDR3: CATSDGGQGAYGYTF
DNA: TGTGCCACCAGTGATGGAGGACAGGGCGCCTATGGCTACACCTTC

size: NA
J: TRBJ2-5
D: NA
V: TRBV5-1
CDR3: CASSLADHQETQYF
DNA: TGCGCCAGCAGCTTGGCCGACCACCAAGAGACCCAGTACTTC

size: few
J: TRBJ2-4
D: NA
V: TRBV5-1
CDR3: CASSPEGASGRFIAKNIQYF
DNA: TGCGCCAGCAGCCCAGAGGGGGCGAGCGGGCGCTTTATAGCCAAAAACATTCAGTACTTC

size: NA
J: TRBJ2-2
D: TRBD2
V: TRBV7-2
CDR3: CASKGSGGAHTGELFF
DNA: TGTGCCAGCAAGGGAAGCGGGGGGGCCCACACCGGGGAGCTGTTTTTT

size: NA
J: TRBJ2-5
D: NA
V: TRBV3-1/TRBV3-2
CDR3: CASSQTALQETQYF
DNA: TGTGCCAGCAGCCAAACAGCGCTCCAAGAGACCCAGTACTTC

size: NA
J: TRBJ2-6
D: TRBD1
V: TRBV4-2
CDR3: CASSQVRDRVSGANVLTF
DNA: TGTGCCAGCAGCCAAGTCCGGGACAGGGTATCTGGGGCCAACGTCCTGACTTTC

size: NA
J: TRBJ1-2
D: NA
V: TRBV5-1
CDR3: CASSLGTAFYGYTF
DNA: TGCGCCAGCAGCTTGGGGACAGCCTTCTATGGCTACACCTTC

size: NA
J: TRBJ2-1
D: TRBD1
V: TRBV19
CDR3: CASSKGQGEGEQFF
DNA: TGTGCCAGTAGTAAGGGACAGGGGGAAGGTGAGCAGTTCTTC

size: few
J: TRBJ2-2
D: NA
V: TRBV9
CDR3: CASSADTGELFF
DNA: TGTGCCAGCAGCGCGGACACCGGGGAGCTGTTTTTT

size: NA
J: TRBJ2-2
D: NA
V: TRBV5-1
CDR3: CASSLVQGTGELFF
DNA: TGCGCCAGCAGCTTGGTCCAGGGGACCGGGGAGCTGTTTTTT